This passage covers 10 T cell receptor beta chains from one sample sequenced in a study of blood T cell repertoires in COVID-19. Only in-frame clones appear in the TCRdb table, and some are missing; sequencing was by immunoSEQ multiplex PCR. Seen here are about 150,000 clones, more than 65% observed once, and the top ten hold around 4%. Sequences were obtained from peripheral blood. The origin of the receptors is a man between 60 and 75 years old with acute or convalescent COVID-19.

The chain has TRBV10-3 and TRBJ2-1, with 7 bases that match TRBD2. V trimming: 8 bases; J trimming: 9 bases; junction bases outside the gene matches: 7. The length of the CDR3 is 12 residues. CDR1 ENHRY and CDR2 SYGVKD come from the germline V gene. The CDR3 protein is CAIGRLAPEQFF. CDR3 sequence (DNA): TGTGCCATCGGGAGACTAGCCCCTGAGCAGTTCTTC.

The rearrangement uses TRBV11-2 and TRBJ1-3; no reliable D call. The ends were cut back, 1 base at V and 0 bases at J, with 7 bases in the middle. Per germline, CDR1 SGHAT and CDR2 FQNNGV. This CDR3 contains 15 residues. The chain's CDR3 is CASSLGSSSGNTIYF. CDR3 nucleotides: TGTGCCAGCAGCTTAGGGAGTTCCTCTGGAAACACCATATATTTT. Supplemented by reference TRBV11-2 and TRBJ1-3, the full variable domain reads EAGVAQSPRYKIIEKRQSVAFWCNPISGHATLYWYQQILGQGPKLLIQFQNNGVVDDSQLPKDRFSAERLKGVDSTLKIQPAKLEDSAVYLCASSLGSSSGNTIYFGEGSWLTVV.

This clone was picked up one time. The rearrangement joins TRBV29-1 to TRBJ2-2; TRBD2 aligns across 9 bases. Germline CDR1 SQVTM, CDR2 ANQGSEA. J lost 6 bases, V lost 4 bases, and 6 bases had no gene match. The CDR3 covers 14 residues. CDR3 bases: TGCAGCGTTGGGCTAGCGGGAAACGCCGGGGAGCTGTTTTTT. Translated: CSVGLAGNAGELFF.

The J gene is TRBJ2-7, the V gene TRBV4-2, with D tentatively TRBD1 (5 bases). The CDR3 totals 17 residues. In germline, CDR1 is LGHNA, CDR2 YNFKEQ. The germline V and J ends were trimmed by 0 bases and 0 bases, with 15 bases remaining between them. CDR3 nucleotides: TGTGCCAGCAGCCAAGATGTGGCAGGGTGGAGCTCCTACGAGCAGTACTTC. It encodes CASSQDVAGWSSYEQYF.

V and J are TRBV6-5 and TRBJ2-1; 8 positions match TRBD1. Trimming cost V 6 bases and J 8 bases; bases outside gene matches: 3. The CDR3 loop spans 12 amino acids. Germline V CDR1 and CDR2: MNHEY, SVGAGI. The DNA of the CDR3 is TGTGCCAGCAGGGACAGGGCCCATGAGCAGTTCTTC. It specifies CASRDRAHEQFF.

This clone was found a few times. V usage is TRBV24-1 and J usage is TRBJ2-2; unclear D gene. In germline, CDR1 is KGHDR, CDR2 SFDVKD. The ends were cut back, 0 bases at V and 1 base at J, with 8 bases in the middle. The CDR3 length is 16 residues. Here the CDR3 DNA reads TGTGCCACCAGTGATTTGGGCCAAGAGAACACCGGGGAGCTGTTTTTT. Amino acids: CATSDLGQENTGELFF.

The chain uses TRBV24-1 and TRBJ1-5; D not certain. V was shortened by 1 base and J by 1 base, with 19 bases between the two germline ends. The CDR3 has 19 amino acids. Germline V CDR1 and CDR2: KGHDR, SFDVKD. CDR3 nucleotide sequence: TGTGCCACCAGTGATTTCTTACGGGAGCATGGTTTAAGCAATCAGCCCCAGCATTTT. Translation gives CATSDFLREHGLSNQPQHF.

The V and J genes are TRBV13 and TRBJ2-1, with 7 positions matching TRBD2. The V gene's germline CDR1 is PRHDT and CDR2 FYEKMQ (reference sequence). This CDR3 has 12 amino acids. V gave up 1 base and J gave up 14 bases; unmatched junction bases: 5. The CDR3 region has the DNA TGTGCCAGCAGCTTAGAAGCGGGGAAGAAGTTCTTC. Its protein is CASSLEAGKKFF.

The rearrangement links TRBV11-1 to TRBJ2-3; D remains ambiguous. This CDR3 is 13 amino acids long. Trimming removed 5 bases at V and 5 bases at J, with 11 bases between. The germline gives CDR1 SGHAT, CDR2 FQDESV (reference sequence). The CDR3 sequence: CASSPWPEDTQYF. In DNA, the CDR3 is TGTGCCAGCAGCCCGTGGCCAGAAGATACGCAGTATTTT.

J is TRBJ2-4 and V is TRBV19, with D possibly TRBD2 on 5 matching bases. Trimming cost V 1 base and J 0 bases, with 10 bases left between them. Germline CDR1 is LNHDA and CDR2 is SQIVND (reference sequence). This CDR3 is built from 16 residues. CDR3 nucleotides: TGTGCCAGTAGTATAGGGGGAGTTCGAGCCAAAAACATTCAGTACTTC. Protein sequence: CASSIGGVRAKNIQYF.